This T cell receptor beta chain appears in the sequencing data of a study of identifying expanded T cells in peripheral blood. Method: immunoSEQ multiplex PCR; TCRdb's copy keeps in-frame clones and lacks some. The sample shows approximately 63,000 clones, around 87% of them seen only once. Collection occurred without any documented infections or immune events in donors. Study-wide results and limits: Technical replicates showed roughly 1.2 changed clones; approximately 2 weeks 15 to 20; four weeks 19. Two-week clone count variance significantly increased as total template count grew.

A remark on this clone: As yet, its antigen is unknown.

Looked up from germline, CDR1 is SGHRS and CDR2 is YFSETQ. Trimming took 3 bases from V and 7 from J; bases not matched to a gene: 11. The CDR3 is 15 residues long. Sequenced input: blood. The origin of this receptor is a person aged 18 to 75 in good health. This rearrangement joins TRBV5-1 to TRBJ2-7; 9 bases line up with TRBD1. CDR3 sequence (DNA): TGCGCCAGCAGCTCGATGACGGACAGGGGCAGGGAGCAGTACTTC. This gives the protein CASSSMTDRGREQYF.